This T cell receptor beta chain is from a study of T cell repertoires in cytomegalovirus infection. Study overall: Shared public TCR beta signatures pointed to both CMV infection and a matching HLA type. Whole-study results and caveats: The ex vivo response was dominated by HLA-C-restricted CMV-specific TCR beta clonotypes. Accumulated public TCR beta family frequency recognized individuals carrying CMV together with the relevant HLA.

As concerns this clonotype: The antigen is not known.

This CDR3 spans 15 amino acids. Germline V CDR1 and CDR2: MNHGY, SAAAGT. V trimming: 0 bases; J trimming: 8 bases; junction bases outside the gene matches: 7. MiXCR was run by TCRdb on the reads, yielding one entry per CDR3 protein. Among roughly 230,000 distinct CDR3 sequences, 17% were seen once, and the ten largest hold about 45%. The rearrangement uses TRBV6-8 and TRBJ1-2; 9 nucleotides match TRBD1. Sequenced: CD8+ T cells from PBMCs. This TCR was recovered from a human donor in good health (CMV status not recorded). Some clones in this sample may be carry-over from other donors' samples. CDR3 coding DNA: TGTGCCAGCAGTTACTCGCCACAGGGGGCAGGGGGCTACACCTTC. Protein sequence: CASSYSPQGAGGYTF.